This entry concerns a single T cell receptor beta chain. This clonotype turned up a few times. It has no known antigen specificity. The record has no base qualities; no much larger clone is one base away. A patient counted as having stable Graves' hyperthyroidism if no progression to ophthalmopathy occurred over 18 months of follow-up. Hyperthyroidism patients were aged 18 to 65 years and newly diagnosed, with disease duration of less than 2 months. Any patient with an uncontrolled infection, another autoimmune disease, pregnancy or lactation was excluded. Clinical symptoms, serum thyroxine and TRAb, thyroid ultrasound, and orbital computed tomography formed the basis for the diagnoses. PBMCs were isolated from more than 9 ml of fresh peripheral blood by Ficoll-Paque density gradient centrifugation. Total RNA was extracted with Trizol reagent, and quality was checked on an Agilent 2100 Bioanalyzer.

The TCR beta CDR3 regions were amplified from the RNA transcripts. A first-round RT-PCR of the TCR CDR3 used the HTBI primer set with the Qiagen OneStep RT-PCR kit. Libraries were constructed in a second round of multiplex PCR, after which size selection and purification were carried out. Libraries were sequenced paired-end with 100 bp reads on an Illumina HiSeq2000. The original pipeline was this. SOAPnuke was used to process the raw data, throwing out any read that contained adapters or uncalled bases, had a mean Phred below 15, or lacked an exact constant-primer or identifier match. COPE v1.2.5 was used to merge high-quality paired reads, and clonotypes were defined as unique nucleotide sequences. MiTCR v1.1 was used to align the clonotypes against IMGT TRBV, TRBD and TRBJ reference segments. The analysis was restricted to V-J combinations with a frequency above 0.0001, which together covered about 99% of the repertoires. A TCS score was defined as the ratio between F50 (clonal expansion) and ExV (chaos), using BLOSUM62-based TCRdist between CDR3 peptides within each V-J. Welch's t-statistics and random forest reduced around 550 V-J features to under 15, which were used in a naive Bayes classifier (R e1071). TCRdb handled the public reads itself, with Q25 trimming in fastp and clone calling in MiXCR, and kept productive beta chains. Every entry covers one CDR3 protein and lists the most common genes and DNA from its rows. The authors' filters were not applied to this entry. The table for this sample lists hundreds of thousands of distinct CDR3 sequences; roughly 14% of them were counted only once. Approximately 7.5% of the sample is taken by the ten largest.

The data derive from a study of T cells in Graves' hyperthyroidism and ophthalmopathy (dated by TCRdb to about 2019). Study-wide context: Peripheral blood was collected at initial diagnosis, before any treatment. After sampling, hyperthyroidism patients received methimazole starting at 30 mg daily, and ophthalmopathy patients received high-dose intravenous methylprednisolone. To identify TCR V-J signatures that set the groups apart, the researchers used a discovery cohort of more than 95 patients, made up of 40 to 45 with Graves' ophthalmopathy and 57 with stable Graves' hyperthyroidism. The paper reports TCR Vbeta CDR3 sequencing of some 140 peripheral blood samples: 40 or so ophthalmopathy, approximately 74 hyperthyroidism and around 17 progressor patients. The 100 or so discovery patients were randomly split 7:3 into training and test sets. Prospective prediction of ophthalmopathy was tested in an independent validation cohort consisting of some 20 hyperthyroidism patients and more than 15 patients who later progressed to ophthalmopathy. Thyroid tissue and blood T-cell repertoires from over 5 Graves' hyperthyroidism patients were also compared in the study. General conclusions and limits of the study: Sample size was not statistically predetermined, and investigators were not blinded to group allocation. A model built on a 13 V-J signature distinguished ophthalmopathy from stable hyperthyroidism, reaching roughly 88% sensitivity and 81.08% specificity in cross-validation and 80%/75% in testing. In validation, progression to ophthalmopathy was predicted by the model with nearly 71% sensitivity and under 85% specificity, a median of 6.5 months before onset. Most expanded thyroid clonotypes (frequency above 0.001) were also detected in blood, suggesting blood repertoires may reflect thyroid immune responses.

The TCR comes from a woman aged 18-29 years with Graves' hyperthyroidism. The specimen sequenced was blood.

The CDR3 protein: CASSSGSPNEKLFF. The nucleotide sequence is TGTGCCAGCAGCTCAGGCTCTCCTAATGAAAAACTGTTTTTT. The chain joins TRBV7-9 to TRBJ1-4, with no reliable assignment of the D segment. Inclusive of the bounding cysteine and phenylalanine, the CDR3 is 14 residues long. Only CDR3 DNA remains: 42 bases, in frame from the first base. V was cut back by 4 bases and J by 3 bases, leaving a gap of 9 bases between them. The CDR1 and CDR2 encoded by the germline V gene (reference sequence) are SEHNR and FQNEAQ.